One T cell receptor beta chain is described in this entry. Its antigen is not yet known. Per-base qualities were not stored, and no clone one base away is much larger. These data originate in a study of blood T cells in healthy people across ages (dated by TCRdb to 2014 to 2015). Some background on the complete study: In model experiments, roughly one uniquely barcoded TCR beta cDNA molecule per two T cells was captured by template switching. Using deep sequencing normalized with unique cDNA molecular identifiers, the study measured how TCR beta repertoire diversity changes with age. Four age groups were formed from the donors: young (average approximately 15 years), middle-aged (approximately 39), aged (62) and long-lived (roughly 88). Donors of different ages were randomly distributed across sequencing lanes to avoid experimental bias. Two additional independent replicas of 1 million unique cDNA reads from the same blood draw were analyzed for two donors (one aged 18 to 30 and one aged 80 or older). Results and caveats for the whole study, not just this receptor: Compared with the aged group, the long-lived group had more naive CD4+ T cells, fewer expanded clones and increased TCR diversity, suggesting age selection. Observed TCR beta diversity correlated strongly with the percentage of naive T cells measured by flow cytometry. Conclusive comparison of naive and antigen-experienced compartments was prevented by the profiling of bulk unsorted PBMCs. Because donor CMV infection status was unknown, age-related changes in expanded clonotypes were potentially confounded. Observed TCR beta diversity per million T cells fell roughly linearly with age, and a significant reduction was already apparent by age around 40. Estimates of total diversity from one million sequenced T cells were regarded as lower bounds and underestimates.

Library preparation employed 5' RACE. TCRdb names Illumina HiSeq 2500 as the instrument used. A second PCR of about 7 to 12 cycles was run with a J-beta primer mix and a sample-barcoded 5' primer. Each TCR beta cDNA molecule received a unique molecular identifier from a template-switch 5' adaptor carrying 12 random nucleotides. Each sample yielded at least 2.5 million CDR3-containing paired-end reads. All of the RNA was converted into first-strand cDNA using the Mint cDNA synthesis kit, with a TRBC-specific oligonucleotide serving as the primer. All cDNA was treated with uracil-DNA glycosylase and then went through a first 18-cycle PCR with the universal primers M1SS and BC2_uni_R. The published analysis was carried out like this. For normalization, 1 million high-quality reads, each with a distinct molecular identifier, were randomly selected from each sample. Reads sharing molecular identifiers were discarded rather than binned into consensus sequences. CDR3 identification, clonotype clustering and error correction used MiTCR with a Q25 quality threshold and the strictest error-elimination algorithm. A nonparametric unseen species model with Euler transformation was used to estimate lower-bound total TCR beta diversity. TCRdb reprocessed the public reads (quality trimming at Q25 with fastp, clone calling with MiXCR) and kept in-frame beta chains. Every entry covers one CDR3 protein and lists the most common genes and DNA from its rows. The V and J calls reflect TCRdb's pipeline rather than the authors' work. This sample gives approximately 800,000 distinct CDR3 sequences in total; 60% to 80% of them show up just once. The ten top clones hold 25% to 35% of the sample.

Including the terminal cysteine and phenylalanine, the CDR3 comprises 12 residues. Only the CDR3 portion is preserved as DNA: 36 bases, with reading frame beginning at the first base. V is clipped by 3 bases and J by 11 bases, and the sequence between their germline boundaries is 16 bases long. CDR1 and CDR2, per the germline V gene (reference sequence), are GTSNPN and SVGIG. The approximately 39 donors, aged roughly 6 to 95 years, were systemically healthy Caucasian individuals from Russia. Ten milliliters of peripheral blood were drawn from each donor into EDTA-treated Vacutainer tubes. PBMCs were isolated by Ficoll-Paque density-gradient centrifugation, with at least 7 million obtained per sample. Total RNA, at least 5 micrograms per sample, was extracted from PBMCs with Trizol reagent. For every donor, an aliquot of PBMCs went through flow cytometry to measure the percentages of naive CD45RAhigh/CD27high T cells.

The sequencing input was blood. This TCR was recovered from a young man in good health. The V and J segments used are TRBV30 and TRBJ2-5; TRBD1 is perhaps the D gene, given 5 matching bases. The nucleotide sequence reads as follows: TGTGCCTGGAGATCACCGGACAATGAGCAGTACTTC. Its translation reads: CAWRSPDNEQYF.